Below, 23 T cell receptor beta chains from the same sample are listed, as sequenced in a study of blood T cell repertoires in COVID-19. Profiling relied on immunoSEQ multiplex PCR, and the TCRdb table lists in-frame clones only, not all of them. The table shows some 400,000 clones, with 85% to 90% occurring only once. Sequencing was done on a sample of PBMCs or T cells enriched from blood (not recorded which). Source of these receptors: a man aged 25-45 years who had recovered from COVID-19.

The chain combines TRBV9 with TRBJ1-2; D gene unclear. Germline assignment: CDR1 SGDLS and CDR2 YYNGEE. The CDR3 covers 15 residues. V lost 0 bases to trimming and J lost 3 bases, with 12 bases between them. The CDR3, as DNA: TGTGCCAGCAGCGTAGACAGAACCATCCACTATGGCTACACCTTC. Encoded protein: CASSVDRTIHYGYTF. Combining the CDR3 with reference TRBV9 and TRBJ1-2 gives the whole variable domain DSGVTQTPKHLITATGQRVTLRCSPRSGDLSVYWYQQSLDQGLQFLIQYYNGEERAKGNILERFSAQQFPDLHSELNLSSLELGDSALYFCASSVDRTIHYGYTFGSGTRLTVV.

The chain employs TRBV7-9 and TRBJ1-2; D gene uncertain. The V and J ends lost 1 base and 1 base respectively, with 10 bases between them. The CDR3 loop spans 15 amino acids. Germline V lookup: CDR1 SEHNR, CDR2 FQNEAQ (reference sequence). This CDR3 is CASSLGAGLNYGYTF. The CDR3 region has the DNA TGTGCCAGCAGCTTAGGTGCAGGACTTAACTATGGCTACACCTTC. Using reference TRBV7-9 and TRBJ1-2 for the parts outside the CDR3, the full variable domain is DTGVSQNPRHKITKRGQNVTFRCDPISEHNRLYWYRQTLGQGPEFLTYFQNEAQLEKSRLLSDRFSAERPKGSFSTLEIQRTEQGDSAMYLCASSLGAGLNYGYTFGSGTRLTVV.

DNA of the CDR3: TGTGCCAGCAGCTTCCTGAGCGGGAGTGGAAACGAGCAGTACTTC. Residues: CASSFLSGSGNEQYF. The V call is TRBV5-5, the J call TRBJ2-7; TRBD2 agrees at 8 bases. The CDR3 spans 15 residues. CDR1 is SGHKS, CDR2 YYEKEE, per germline (reference sequence). V shed 2 bases and J 5 bases; nucleotides not matched to a gene: 9.

The CDR3 loop reads CASSVGYGSNNEQFF. CDR3 DNA: TGTGCCAGCTCAGTGGGGTACGGGAGTAACAATGAGCAGTTCTTC. The chain carries TRBV18 and TRBJ2-1; possibly TRBD2 for D (6 bases). Per the germline V gene, CDR1 is KGHSH and CDR2 is LQKENI. V gave up 5 bases and J gave up 5 bases, with 16 bases separating them. The CDR3 is 15 residues long.

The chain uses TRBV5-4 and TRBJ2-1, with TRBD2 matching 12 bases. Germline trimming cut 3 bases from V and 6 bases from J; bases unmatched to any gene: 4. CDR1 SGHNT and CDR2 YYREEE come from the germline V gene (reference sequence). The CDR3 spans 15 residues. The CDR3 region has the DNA TGTGCCAGCAGCTCCGGACTAGCGGGGACCAATGAGCAGTTCTTC. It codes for CASSSGLAGTNEQFF.

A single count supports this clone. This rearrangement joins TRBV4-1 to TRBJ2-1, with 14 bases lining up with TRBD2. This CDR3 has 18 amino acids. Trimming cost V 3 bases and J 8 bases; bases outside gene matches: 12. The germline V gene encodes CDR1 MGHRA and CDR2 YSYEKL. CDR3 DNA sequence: TGCGCCAGCAGCCATCCCGGGGGTGGGACTAGCGGGAGATATGAGCAGTTCTTC. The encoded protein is CASSHPGGGTSGRYEQFF.

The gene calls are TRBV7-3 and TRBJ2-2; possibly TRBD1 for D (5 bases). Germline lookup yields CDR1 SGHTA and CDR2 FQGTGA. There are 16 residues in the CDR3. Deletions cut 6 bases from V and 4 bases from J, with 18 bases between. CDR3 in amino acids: CASSPYGQGITGELFF. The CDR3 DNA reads TGTGCCAGCAGTCCATATGGGCAGGGTATCACCGGGGAGCTGTTTTTT.

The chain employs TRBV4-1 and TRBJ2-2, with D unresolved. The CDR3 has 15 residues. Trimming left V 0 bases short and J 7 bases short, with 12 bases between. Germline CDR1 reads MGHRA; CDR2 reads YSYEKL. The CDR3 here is CASSQDFNYLGELFF. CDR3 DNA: TGCGCCAGCAGCCAAGATTTTAACTACCTCGGGGAGCTGTTTTTT.

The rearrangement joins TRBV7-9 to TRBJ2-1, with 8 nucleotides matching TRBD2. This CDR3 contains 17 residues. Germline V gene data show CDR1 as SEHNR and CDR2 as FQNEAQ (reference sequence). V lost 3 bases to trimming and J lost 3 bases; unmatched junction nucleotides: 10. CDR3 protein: CASSLGAGLDLYNEQFF. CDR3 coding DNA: TGTGCCAGCAGCTTGGGTGCGGGACTAGACCTCTACAATGAGCAGTTCTTC.

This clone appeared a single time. CDR3 in amino acids: CASSTRTGADNYGYTF. CDR3 coding DNA: TGTGCCAGTAGTACTCGCACAGGGGCGGATAACTATGGCTACACCTTC. The chain is built from TRBV19 and TRBJ1-2, with 7 bases fitting TRBD1. The CDR3 extends over 16 amino acids. V shed 4 bases and J 1 base; nucleotides not matched to a gene: 9. Germline V gene lookup returns CDR1 LNHDA and CDR2 SQIVND (reference sequence). Variable domain in full (rest from reference TRBV19 and TRBJ1-2): DGGITQSPKYLFRKEGQNVTLSCEQNLNHDAMYWYRQDPGQGLRLIYYSQIVNDFQKGDIAEGYSVSREKKESFPLTVTSAQKNPTAFYLCASSTRTGADNYGYTFGSGTRLTVV.

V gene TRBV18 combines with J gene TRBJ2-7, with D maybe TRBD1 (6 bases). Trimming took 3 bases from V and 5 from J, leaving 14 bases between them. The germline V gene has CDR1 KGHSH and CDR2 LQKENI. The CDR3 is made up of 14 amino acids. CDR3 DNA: TGTGCCAGCTCACCGCCGACTGGGGGCCACGAGCAGTACTTC. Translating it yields CASSPPTGGHEQYF.

This chain's CDR3 is CASSQYLAVERYEQYF. The CDR3 region has the DNA TGTGCCAGCAGCCAGTACCTGGCCGTTGAGCGATACGAGCAGTACTTC. J is TRBJ2-7 and V is TRBV5-6, with D unresolved. Trimming pared 4 bases from V and 4 bases from J, leaving 21 bases between. CDR3 length: 16 amino acids. Germline V CDR1 and CDR2: SGHDT, YYEEEE.

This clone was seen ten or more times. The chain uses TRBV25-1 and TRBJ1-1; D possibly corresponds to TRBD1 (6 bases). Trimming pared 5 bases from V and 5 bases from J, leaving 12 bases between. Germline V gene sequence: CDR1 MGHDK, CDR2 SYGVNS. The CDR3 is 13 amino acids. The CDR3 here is CASSKGVGTEAFF. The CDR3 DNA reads TGTGCCAGCAGTAAGGGGGTAGGAACTGAAGCTTTCTTT.

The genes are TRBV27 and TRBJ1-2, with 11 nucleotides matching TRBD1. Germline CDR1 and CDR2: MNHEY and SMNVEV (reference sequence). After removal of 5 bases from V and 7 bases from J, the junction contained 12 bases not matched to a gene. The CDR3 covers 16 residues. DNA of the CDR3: TGTGCCAGCAGTGAAAGGACAGGGGGCCCCCCCGCTGGCTACACCTTC. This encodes CASSERTGGPPAGYTF.

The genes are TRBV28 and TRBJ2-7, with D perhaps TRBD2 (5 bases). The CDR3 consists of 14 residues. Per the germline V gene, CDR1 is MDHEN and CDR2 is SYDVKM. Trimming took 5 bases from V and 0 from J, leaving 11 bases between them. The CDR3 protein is CASSPSGISYEQYF. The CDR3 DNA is TGTGCCAGCAGTCCCAGCGGTATCTCCTACGAGCAGTACTTC. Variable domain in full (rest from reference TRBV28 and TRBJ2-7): DVKVTQSSRYLVKRTGEKVFLECVQDMDHENMFWYRQDPGLGLRLIYFSYDVKMKEKGDIPEGYSVSREKKERFSLILESASTNQTSMYLCASSPSGISYEQYFGPGTRLTVT.

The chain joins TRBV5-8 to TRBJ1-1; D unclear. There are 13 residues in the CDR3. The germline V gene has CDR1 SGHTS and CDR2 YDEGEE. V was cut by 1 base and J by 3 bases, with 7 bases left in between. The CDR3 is CASSLSGYTEAFF. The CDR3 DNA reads TGTGCCAGCAGCTTGTCGGGGTACACTGAAGCTTTCTTT.

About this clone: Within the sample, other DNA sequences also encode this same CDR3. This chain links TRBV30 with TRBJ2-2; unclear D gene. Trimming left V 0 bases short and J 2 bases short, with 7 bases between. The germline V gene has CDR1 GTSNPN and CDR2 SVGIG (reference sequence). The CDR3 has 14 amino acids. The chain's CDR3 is CAWSVLSNTGELFF. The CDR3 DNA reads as TGTGCCTGGAGTGTACTGAGTAACACCGGGGAGCTGTTTTTT.

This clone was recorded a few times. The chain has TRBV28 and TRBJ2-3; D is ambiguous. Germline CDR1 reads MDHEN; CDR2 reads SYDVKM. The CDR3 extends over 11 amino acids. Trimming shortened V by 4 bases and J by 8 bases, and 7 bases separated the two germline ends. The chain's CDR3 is CASSWPGTQYF. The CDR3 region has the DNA TGTGCCAGCAGTTGGCCGGGTACGCAGTATTTT. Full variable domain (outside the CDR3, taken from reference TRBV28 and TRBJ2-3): DVKVTQSSRYLVKRTGEKVFLECVQDMDHENMFWYRQDPGLGLRLIYFSYDVKMKEKGDIPEGYSVSREKKERFSLILESASTNQTSMYLCASSWPGTQYFGPGTRLTVL.

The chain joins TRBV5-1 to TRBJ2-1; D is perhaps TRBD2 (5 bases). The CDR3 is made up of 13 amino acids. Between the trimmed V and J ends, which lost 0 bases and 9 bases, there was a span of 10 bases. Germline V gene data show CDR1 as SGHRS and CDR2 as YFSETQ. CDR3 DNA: TGCGCCAGCAGCTTGGACCTAGCTGGTGAGCAGTTCTTC. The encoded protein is CASSLDLAGEQFF.

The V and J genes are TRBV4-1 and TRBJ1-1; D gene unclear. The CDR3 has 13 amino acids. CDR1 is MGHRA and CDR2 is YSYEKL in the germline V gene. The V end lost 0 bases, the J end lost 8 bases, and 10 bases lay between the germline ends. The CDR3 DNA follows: TGCGCCAGCAGCCAAGATATGGCCAGGGAAGCTTTCTTT. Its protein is CASSQDMAREAFF.

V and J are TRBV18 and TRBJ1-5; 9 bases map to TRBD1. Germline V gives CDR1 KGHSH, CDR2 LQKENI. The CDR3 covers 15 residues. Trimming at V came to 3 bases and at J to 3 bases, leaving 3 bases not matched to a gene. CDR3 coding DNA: TGTGCCAGCTCACCCGGACAGGGGTACAATCAGCCCCAGCATTTT. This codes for CASSPGQGYNQPQHF.

In DNA, the CDR3 is TGTGCCAGCTCACCACGAGGGACACAAATGGGGAAAGAGCAGTACTTC. Protein sequence: CASSPRGTQMGKEQYF. This sequence joins TRBV18 and TRBJ2-7; a weak D match, TRBD1 (6 bases). Germline-derived CDR1 and CDR2 are KGHSH and LQKENI. Trimming pared 1 base from V and 7 bases from J, leaving 20 bases between. The length of the CDR3 is 16 residues.

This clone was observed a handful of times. The CDR3 sequence is CASRTGQGAKNIQYF. CDR3 sequence (DNA): TGTGCCAGCAGGACGGGACAGGGGGCCAAAAACATTCAGTACTTC. This chain uses TRBV6-5 with TRBJ2-4, with 10 nucleotides matching TRBD1. The CDR3 is 15 amino acids. V shed 6 bases, J shed 1 base, and the junction held 3 bases outside the gene matches. CDR1 and CDR2 (germline): MNHEY, SVGAGI.